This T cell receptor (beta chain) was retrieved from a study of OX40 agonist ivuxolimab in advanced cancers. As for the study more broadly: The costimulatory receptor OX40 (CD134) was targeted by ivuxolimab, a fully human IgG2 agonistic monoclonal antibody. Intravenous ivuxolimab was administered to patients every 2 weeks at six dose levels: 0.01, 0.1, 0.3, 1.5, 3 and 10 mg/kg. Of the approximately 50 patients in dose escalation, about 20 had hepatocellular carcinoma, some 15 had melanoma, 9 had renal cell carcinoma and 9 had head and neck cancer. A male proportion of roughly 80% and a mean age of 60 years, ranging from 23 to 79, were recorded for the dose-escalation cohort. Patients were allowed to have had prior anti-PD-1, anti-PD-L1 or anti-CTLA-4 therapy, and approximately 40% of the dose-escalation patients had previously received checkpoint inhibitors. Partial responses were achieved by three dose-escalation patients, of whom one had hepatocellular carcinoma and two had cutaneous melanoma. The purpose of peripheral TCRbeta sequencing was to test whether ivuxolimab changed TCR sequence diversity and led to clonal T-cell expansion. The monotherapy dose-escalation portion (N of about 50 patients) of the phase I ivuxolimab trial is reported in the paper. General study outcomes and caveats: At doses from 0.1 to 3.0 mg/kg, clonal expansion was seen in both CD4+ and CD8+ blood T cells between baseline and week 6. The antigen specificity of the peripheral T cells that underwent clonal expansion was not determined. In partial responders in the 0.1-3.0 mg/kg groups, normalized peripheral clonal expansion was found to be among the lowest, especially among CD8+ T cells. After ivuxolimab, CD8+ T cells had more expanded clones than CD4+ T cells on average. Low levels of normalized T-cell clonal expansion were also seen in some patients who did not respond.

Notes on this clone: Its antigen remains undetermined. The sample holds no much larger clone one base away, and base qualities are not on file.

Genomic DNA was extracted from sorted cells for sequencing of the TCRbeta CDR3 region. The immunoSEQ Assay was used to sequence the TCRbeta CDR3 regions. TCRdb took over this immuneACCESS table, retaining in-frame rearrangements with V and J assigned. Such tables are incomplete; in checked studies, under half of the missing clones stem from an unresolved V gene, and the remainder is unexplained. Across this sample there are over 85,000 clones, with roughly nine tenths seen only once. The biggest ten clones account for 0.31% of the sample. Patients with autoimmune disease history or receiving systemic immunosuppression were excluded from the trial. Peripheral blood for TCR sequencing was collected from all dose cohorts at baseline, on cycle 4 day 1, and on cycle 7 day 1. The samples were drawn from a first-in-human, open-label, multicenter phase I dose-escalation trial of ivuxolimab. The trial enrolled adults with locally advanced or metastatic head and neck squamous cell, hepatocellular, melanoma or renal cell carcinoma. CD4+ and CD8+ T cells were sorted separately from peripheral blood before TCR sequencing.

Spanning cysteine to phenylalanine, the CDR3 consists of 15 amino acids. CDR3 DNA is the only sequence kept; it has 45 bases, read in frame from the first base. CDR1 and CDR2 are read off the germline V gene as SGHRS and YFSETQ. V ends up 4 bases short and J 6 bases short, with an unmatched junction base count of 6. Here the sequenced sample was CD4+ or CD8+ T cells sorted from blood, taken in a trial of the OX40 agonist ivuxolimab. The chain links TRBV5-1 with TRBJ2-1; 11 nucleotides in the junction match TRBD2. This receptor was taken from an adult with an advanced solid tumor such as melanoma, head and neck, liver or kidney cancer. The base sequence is TGCGCCAGCAGCCTACTAGCGGGAGTGGGCAATGAGCAGTTCTTC. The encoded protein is CASSLLAGVGNEQFF.